These 5 T cell receptor beta chains were all obtained from the same sample, sequenced in a study of read filtering for tumor transcriptome and immune sequencing. This library used about 360 ng RNA and molecular barcoded adaptors spanning alpha/delta and beta/gamma chains. Each CDR3 protein gets one entry after TCRdb re-called the reads with MiXCR. The profile covers about 130,000 distinct CDR3 sequences, with roughly 13% appearing a single time and approximately 10% taken by the ten largest. The sequenced sample consisted of a population of CD138-negative cells sorted from bone marrow. All receptors come from a donor older than 35 with multiple myeloma.

In this sample, this clonotype turned up many times. The gene calls are TRBV7-3 and TRBJ2-5; D perhaps matches TRBD1 (5 bases). Trimming shortened V by 4 bases and J by 5 bases, and 17 bases separated the two germline ends. Germline CDR1 SGHTA, CDR2 FQGTGA. CDR3 length equals 15 residues. The CDR3 loop is CASSSSGGARETQYF. The CDR3 DNA is TGTGCCAGCAGCTCGTCAGGTGGGGCGAGGGAGACCCAGTACTTC.

This clonotype was picked up many times. The V and J genes are TRBV7-8 and TRBJ1-1; D is unclear. Deletions cut 0 bases from V and 1 base from J, with 6 bases between. Germline CDR1 and CDR2: SGHVS and FQNEAQ. The CDR3 has 14 residues. CDR3 bases: TGTGCCAGCAGCTTAGCTCGGGAGAACACTGAAGCTTTCTTT. Its translation is CASSLARENTEAFF.

In its sample, this clonotype was seen many times. Mismatch with germline at one junction end may stem from a read error. V is TRBV7-2 and J is TRBJ2-1, with TRBD2 identical over 10 bases. The CDR3 loop spans 11 amino acids. Per germline, CDR1 SGHTA and CDR2 FQGNSA. CDR3 sequence reads: CASTPGTSDYF. For the CDR3, the DNA is TGTGCCAGCACGCCGGGGACTAGCGATTACTTC.

This clonotype was seen repeatedly, ten times or more. The genes are TRBV28 and TRBJ1-1; D unclear. The length of the CDR3 is 13 residues. V shed 6 bases and J shed 5 bases, with 13 bases lying between them. The germline V gene encodes CDR1 MDHEN and CDR2 SYDVKM. The CDR3 sequence is CASRDSAGTEAFF. In nucleotides, the CDR3 is TGTGCCAGCAGAGATTCGGCGGGTACTGAAGCTTTCTTT.

The CDR3: CASSLGFGRANTGELFF. In DNA form, the CDR3 reads TGTGCCAGCAGCTTAGGGTTCGGCAGGGCGAACACCGGGGAGCTGTTTTTT. This chain joins TRBV7-3 and TRBJ2-2; D is perhaps TRBD1 (5 bases). The germline gives CDR1 SGHTA, CDR2 FQGTGA. The CDR3 has 17 amino acids. Trimming removed 2 bases at V and 0 bases at J, with 13 bases between.